This TCR beta chain was retrieved from a study of identical twins. Each CDR3 protein gets one entry after TCRdb re-called the 5' RACE reads with MiXCR. The sample has roughly 690,000 distinct CDR3 sequences, roughly 20% seen once. The table lists this clonotype with a few counts. With 5 bases removed from V and 4 bases from J, the gap between germline ends came to 13 bases. The CDR3 sequence is 13 residues long. In germline, CDR1 is DFQATT, CDR2 SNEGSKA (reference sequence). The sample was also linked to a second study, of T cells expressing NK-cell markers. From that paper: All TCR beta repertoires analysed originated from sorted CD3+CD56+NKG2C+, CD3+CD56+NKG2C- and CD3+CD56-NKG2C+ T cells.

Material for sequencing was PBMCs. The rearrangement joins TRBV20-1 to TRBJ2-3, with D possibly matching TRBD2 (5 bases). The receptor's source is a woman under 30 in good health. The DNA of the CDR3 is TGCAGTGCTCACGGAGGAACCCCAGATACGCAGTATTTT. Its protein product is CSAHGGTPDTQYF.